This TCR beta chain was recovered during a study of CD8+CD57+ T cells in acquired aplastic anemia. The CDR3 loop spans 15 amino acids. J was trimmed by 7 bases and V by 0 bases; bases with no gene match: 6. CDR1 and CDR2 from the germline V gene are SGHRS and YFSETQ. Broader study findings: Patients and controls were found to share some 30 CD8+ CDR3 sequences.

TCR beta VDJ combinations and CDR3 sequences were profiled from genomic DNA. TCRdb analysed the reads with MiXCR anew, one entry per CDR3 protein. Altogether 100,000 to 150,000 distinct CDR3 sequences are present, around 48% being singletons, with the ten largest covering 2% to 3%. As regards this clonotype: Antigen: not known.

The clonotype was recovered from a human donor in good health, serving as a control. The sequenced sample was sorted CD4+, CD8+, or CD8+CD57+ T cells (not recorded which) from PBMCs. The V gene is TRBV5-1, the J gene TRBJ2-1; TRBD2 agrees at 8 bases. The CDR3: CASSLGLAFPNEQFF. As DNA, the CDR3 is TGCGCCAGCAGCTTGGGACTAGCGTTTCCTAATGAGCAGTTCTTC.